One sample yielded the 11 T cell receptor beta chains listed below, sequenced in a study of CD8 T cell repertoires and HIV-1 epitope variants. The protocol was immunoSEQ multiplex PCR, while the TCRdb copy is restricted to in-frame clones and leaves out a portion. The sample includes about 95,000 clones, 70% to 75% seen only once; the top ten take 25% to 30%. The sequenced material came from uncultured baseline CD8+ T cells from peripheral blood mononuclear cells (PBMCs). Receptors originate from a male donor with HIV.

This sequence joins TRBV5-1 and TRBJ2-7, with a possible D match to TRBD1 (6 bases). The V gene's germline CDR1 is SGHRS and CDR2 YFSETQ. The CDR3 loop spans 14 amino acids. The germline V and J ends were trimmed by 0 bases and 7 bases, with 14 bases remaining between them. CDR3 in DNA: TGCGCCAGCAGCTTGGGACAGGCGGTGGGTGAGCAGTACTTC. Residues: CASSLGQAVGEQYF.

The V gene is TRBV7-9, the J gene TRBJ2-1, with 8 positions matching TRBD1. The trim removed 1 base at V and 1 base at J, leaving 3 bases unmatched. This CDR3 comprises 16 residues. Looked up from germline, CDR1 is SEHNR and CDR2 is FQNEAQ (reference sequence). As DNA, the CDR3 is TGTGCCAGCAGCTTAGGGACAGGGCTGTCCTACAATGAGCAGTTCTTC. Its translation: CASSLGTGLSYNEQFF.

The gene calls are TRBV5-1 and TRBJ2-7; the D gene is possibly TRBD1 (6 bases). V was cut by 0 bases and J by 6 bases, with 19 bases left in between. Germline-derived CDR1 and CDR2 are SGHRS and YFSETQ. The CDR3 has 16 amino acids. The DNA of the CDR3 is TGCGCCAGCAGCTTGGTACCCGACAGGACCTGGGGCGAGCAGTACTTC. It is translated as CASSLVPDRTWGEQYF.

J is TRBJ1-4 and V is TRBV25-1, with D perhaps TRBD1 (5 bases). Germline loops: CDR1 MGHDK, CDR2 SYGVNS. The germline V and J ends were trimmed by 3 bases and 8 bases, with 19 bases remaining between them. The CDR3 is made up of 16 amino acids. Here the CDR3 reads CASSDKEGVLGEKLFF. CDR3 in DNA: TGTGCCAGCAGTGACAAGGAAGGGGTCCTGGGGGAAAAACTGTTTTTT.

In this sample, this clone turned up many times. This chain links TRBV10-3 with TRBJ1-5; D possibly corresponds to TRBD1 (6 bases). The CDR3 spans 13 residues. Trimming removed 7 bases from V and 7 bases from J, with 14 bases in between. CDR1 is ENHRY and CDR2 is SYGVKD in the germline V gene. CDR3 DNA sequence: TGTGCCATCACAGCAGGGGTGGGGCAGCCCCAGCATTTT. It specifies CAITAGVGQPQHF.

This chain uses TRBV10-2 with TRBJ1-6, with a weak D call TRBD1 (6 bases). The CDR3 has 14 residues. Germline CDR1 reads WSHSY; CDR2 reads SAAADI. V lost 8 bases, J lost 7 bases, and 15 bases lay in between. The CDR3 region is CASLPDSSNSPLHF. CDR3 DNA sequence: TGCGCCAGCCTGCCGGACAGTTCCAATTCACCCCTCCACTTT.

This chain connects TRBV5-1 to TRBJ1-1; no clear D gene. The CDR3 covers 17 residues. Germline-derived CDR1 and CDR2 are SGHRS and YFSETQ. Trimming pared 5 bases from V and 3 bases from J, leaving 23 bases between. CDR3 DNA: TGCGCCAGCAGGATTACCGGGTCAGGACTGCCTGACACTGAAGCTTTCTTT. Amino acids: CASRITGSGLPDTEAFF. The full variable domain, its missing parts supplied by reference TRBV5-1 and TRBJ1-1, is KAGVTQTPRYLIKTRGQQVTLSCSPISGHRSVSWYQQTPGQGLQFLFEYFSETQRNKGNFPGRFSGRQFSNSRSEMNVSTLELGDSALYLCASRITGSGLPDTEAFFGQGTRLTVV.

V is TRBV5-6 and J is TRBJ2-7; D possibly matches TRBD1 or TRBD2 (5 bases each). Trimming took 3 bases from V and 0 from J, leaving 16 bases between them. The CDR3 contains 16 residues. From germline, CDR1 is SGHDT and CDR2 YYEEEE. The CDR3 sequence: CASSWGWTDSSYEQYF. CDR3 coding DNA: TGTGCCAGCAGCTGGGGGTGGACCGACAGCTCCTACGAGCAGTACTTC.

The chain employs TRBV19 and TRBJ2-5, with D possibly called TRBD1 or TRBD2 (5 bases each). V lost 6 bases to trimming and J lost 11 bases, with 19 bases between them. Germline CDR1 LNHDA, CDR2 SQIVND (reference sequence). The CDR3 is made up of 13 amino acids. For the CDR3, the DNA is TGTGCCAGTAGCCCGGGACCAATTGGAGAGCAGTACTTC. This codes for CASSPGPIGEQYF.

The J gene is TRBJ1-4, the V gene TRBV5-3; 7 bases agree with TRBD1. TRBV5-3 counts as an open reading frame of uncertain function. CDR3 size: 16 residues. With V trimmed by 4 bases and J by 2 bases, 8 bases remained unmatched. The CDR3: CARSGDRVFTNEKLFF. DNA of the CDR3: TGTGCCAGAAGCGGTGACAGGGTCTTTACTAATGAAAAACTGTTTTTT.

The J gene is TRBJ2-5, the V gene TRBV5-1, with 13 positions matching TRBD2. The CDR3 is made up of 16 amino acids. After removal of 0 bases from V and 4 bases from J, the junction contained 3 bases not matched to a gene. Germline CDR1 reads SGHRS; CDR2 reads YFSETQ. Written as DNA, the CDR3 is TGCGCCAGCAGCTTGGGGACTAGCGGGGGCTCAGAGACCCAGTACTTC. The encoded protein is CASSLGTSGGSETQYF.